Each of the 9 T cell receptor beta chains below was sequenced from the same sample in a study of blood T cell repertoires in COVID-19. Sequencing used immunoSEQ multiplex PCR; TCRdb keeps in-frame clones, though not all of them. This table has approximately 200,000 clones, 75% to 85% appearing once. The source material was peripheral blood. The origin of the receptors is a woman aged 45 to 65 with acute or convalescent COVID-19.

There are a few counts of this clone. The chain has TRBV2 and TRBJ2-7; a possible D gene is TRBD1 (5 bases). The CDR3 covers 14 residues. The V and J ends lost 2 bases and 3 bases respectively, with 11 bases between them. Germline CDR1 SNHLY, CDR2 FYNNEI. CDR3 coding DNA: TGTGCCAGCAGTGAATTTGGGGCCCGCTACGAGCAGTACTTC. Residues: CASSEFGARYEQYF. Complete variable domain (other parts from reference TRBV2 and TRBJ2-7): EPEVTQTPSHQVTQMGQEVILRCVPISNHLYFYWYRQILGQKVEFLVSFYNNEISEKSEIFDDQFSVERPDGSNFTLKIRSTKLEDSAMYFCASSEFGARYEQYFGPGTRLTVT.

J is TRBJ2-1 and V is TRBV9; 7 nucleotides align to TRBD2. Trimming removed 0 bases from V and 2 bases from J; junction bases left unmatched: 5. Germline values: CDR1 SGDLS, CDR2 YYNGEE. The CDR3 sequence is 16 residues long. The CDR3 region is CASSVATSAPYNEQFF. CDR3 in DNA: TGTGCCAGCAGCGTAGCAACTAGCGCACCCTACAATGAGCAGTTCTTC.

V usage is TRBV5-1 and J usage is TRBJ2-4; 7 positions agree with TRBD1. The germline CDR1 and CDR2 sequences are SGHRS and YFSETQ. This CDR3 comprises 14 residues. V shed 4 bases and J 8 bases; nucleotides not matched to a gene: 9. CDR3 sequence: CASSPTGTADIQYF. CDR3 sequence (DNA): TGCGCCAGCAGCCCCACCGGGACAGCTGACATTCAGTACTTC.

The chain employs TRBV6-1 and TRBJ2-3; 7 nucleotides align to TRBD1. There are 16 residues in the CDR3. Germline V gene sequence: CDR1 MNHNS, CDR2 SASEGT. Trimming at V came to 4 bases and at J to 7 bases, leaving 14 bases not matched to a gene. The CDR3 nucleotides read TGTGCCAGCAGTGCCCGGGACAGAGGCTTGGGACATACGCAGTATTTT. It translates to CASSARDRGLGHTQYF.

This clone was found once. This sequence joins TRBV7-3 and TRBJ1-6, with D uncertain. There are 14 residues in the CDR3. Germline V gene data show CDR1 as SGHTA and CDR2 as FQGTGA. V was shortened by 3 bases and J by 8 bases, with 11 bases between the two germline ends. The CDR3 is CASSLRVADSPLHF. In DNA, the CDR3 is TGTGCCAGCAGCTTGAGGGTGGCTGATTCACCCCTCCACTTT.

The rearrangement joins TRBV7-2 to TRBJ1-4; D unresolved. Germline CDR1 SGHTA, CDR2 FQGNSA. Trimming stripped 5 bases from V and 2 bases from J, with 9 bases between. This CDR3 is 14 amino acids long. The CDR3 spells CASSPVVTNEKLFF. In DNA form, the CDR3 reads TGTGCCAGCAGCCCAGTTGTCACTAATGAAAAACTGTTTTTT.

The V and J genes are TRBV5-1 and TRBJ2-7; D is perhaps TRBD2 (6 bases). V lost 0 bases to trimming and J lost 2 bases, with 15 bases between them. CDR3 length equals 16 residues. From germline, CDR1 is SGHRS and CDR2 YFSETQ. The CDR3 spells CASSLAPSDDAYEQYF. Here the CDR3 DNA reads TGCGCCAGCAGCTTGGCCCCTAGCGACGACGCCTACGAGCAGTACTTC.

The chain recombines TRBV5-5 with TRBJ1-3; D might be TRBD1 (6 bases). The germline V and J ends were trimmed by 5 bases and 0 bases, with 9 bases remaining between them. This CDR3 comprises 14 residues. Germline V gene sequence: CDR1 SGHKS, CDR2 YYEKEE (reference sequence). CDR3 residues: CASRKQGSGNTIYF. The CDR3 region has the DNA TGTGCCAGCAGGAAACAGGGCTCTGGAAACACCATATATTTT.

This chain connects TRBV9 to TRBJ2-1, with 8 positions matching TRBD1. Germline V CDR1 and CDR2: SGDLS, YYNGEE. The CDR3 has 15 amino acids. V lost 3 bases, J lost 8 bases, and 10 bases stayed unmatched. Written as DNA, the CDR3 is TGTGCCAGCAGCGCGCTCCGGGACAGGAGTGATGAGCAGTTCTTC. Translating it yields CASSALRDRSDEQFF.